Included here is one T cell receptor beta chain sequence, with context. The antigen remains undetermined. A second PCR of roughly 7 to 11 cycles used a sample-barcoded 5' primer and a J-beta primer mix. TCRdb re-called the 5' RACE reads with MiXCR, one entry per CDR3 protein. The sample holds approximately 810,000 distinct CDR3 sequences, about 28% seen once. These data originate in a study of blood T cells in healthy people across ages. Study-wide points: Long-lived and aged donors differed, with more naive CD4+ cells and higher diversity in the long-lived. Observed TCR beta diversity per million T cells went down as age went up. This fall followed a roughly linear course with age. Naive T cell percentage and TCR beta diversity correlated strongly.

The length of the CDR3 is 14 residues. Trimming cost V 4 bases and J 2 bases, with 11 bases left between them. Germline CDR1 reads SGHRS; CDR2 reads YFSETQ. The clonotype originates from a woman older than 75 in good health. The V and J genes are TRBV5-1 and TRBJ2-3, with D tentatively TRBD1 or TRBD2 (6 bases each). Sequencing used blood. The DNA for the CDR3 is TGCGCCAGCAGCCCAGGGGACTCCACAGATACGCAGTATTTT. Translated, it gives CASSPGDSTDTQYF.